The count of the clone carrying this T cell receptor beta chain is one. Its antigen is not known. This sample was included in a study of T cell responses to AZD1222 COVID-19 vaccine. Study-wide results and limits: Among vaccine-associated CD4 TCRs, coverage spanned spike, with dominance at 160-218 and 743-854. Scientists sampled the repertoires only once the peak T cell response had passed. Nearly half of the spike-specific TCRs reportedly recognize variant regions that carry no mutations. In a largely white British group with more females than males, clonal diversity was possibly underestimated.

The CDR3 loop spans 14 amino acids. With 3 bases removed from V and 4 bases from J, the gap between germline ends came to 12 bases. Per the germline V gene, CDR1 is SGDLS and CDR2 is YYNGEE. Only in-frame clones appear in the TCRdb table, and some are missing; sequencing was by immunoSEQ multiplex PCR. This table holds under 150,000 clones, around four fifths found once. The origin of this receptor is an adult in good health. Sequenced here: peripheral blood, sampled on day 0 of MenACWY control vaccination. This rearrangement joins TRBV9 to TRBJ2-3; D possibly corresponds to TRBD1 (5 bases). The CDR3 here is CASSDNRYADTQYF. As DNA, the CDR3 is TGTGCCAGCAGCGATAACAGGTACGCAGATACGCAGTATTTT.